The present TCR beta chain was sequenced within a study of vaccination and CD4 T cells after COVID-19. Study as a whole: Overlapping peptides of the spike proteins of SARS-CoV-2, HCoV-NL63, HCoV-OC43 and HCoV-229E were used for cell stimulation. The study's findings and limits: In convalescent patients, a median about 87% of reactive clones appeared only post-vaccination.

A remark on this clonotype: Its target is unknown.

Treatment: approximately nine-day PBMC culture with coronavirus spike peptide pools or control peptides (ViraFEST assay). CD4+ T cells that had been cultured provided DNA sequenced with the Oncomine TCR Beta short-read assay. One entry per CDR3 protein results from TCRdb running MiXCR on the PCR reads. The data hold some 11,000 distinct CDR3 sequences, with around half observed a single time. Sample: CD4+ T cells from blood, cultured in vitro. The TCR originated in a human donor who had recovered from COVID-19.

CDR3 DNA: TGTGCCAGCAGTCGAAACGACAGGGGCGGGGAGCTGTTTTTT. Protein product: CASSRNDRGGELFF. The chain has TRBV12-3 or TRBV12-4 and TRBJ2-2; 8 bases fit TRBD1. This CDR3 contains 14 residues. Germline trimming cut 5 bases from V and 7 bases from J; bases unmatched to any gene: 6.